The 9 T cell receptor beta chains listed next were all sequenced from one sample in a study of patients and donors after allogeneic stem cell transplantation. TCRdb re-called the RT-PCR reads through MiXCR, storing one row per CDR3 protein. The profile shows under 200,000 distinct CDR3 sequences, approximately 31% of them singletons. The sequencing sample was made of blood, either unsorted or a sorted T cell fraction (not recorded which). The receptors come from a human donor who was either an allogeneic HSCT recipient or a stem cell or donor lymphocyte infusion donor (not recorded which). It is not recorded whose cells these are; they may come from a transplant donor.

This rearrangement joins TRBV7-9 to TRBJ2-1; 8 nucleotides match TRBD2. V was pared by 5 bases and J by 2 bases, with 8 bases of the junction left unmatched. Germline assignment: CDR1 SEHNR and CDR2 FQNEAQ (reference sequence). This CDR3 has 16 residues. The CDR3 DNA is TGTGCCAGCAGCCTCATGCAACTAGCGGCCTACAATGAGCAGTTCTTC. Encoded protein: CASSLMQLAAYNEQFF.

This clonotype was picked up a small number of times. The chain has TRBV7-2 and TRBJ1-5; D possibly corresponds to TRBD1 (6 bases). Per germline, CDR1 SGHTA and CDR2 FQGNSA. The CDR3 has 14 residues. Trimming took off 4 bases at V and 4 bases at J, with 11 bases between the two ends. The CDR3 here is CASSSDRWNQPQHF. For the CDR3, the DNA is TGTGCCAGCAGCTCGGACAGATGGAATCAGCCCCAGCATTTT.

This chain uses TRBV4-3 with TRBJ2-4, with 10 nucleotides matching TRBD2. Germline-derived CDR1 and CDR2 are LGHNA and YSLEER. The CDR3 extends over 16 amino acids. The J segment lost 6 bases and the V segment lost 7 bases, leaving 12 bases of the junction unmatched. In DNA form, the CDR3 reads TGCGCCAGCACCCGCCCGCGGACTAGCGGAACAAACATTCAGTACTTC. Its translation: CASTRPRTSGTNIQYF.

This clonotype occurred a few times. This chain links TRBV9 with TRBJ2-7; unclear D gene. The CDR3 contains 13 residues. Germline values: CDR1 SGDLS, CDR2 YYNGEE. V was clipped by 0 bases and J by 4 bases, with 8 bases between them. The CDR3 DNA reads as TGTGCCAGCAGCGTAGGTTACGGATACGAGCAGTACTTC. This encodes CASSVGYGYEQYF.

The rearrangement links TRBV4-3 to TRBJ2-5, with D hard to call. CDR3 length equals 15 residues. The germline V and J ends were trimmed by 3 bases and 5 bases, with 16 bases remaining between them. Looked up from germline, CDR1 is LGHNA and CDR2 is YSLEER. CDR3 in amino acids: CASSHGLPHYETQYF. The CDR3 coding sequence is TGCGCCAGCAGCCATGGGCTACCGCATTATGAGACCCAGTACTTC.

The chain recombines TRBV28 with TRBJ1-2; TRBD1 matches 7 bases. The CDR3 is 16 amino acids. V trimming: 3 bases; J trimming: 4 bases; junction bases outside the gene matches: 11. Germline CDR1 MDHEN, CDR2 SYDVKM. The CDR3 here is CASSFRTGLVSYGYTF. The CDR3 DNA reads as TGTGCCAGCAGTTTCCGGACAGGCTTAGTAAGCTATGGCTACACCTTC.

This clonotype was detected many times. The V call is TRBV25-1, the J call TRBJ1-3; a possible D gene is TRBD1 (5 bases). The CDR3 consists of 15 residues. Germline V lookup: CDR1 MGHDK, CDR2 SYGVNS. V was cut by 0 bases and J by 4 bases, with 10 bases left in between. CDR3 loop: CASSEYLGAGNTIYF. The CDR3 DNA reads as TGTGCCAGCAGTGAATATCTCGGGGCCGGAAACACCATATATTTT.

The table lists this clonotype with a few counts. The chain recombines TRBV28 with TRBJ1-6; D ambiguous. CDR1 is MDHEN and CDR2 is SYDVKM in the germline V gene. V shed 5 bases and J shed 8 bases, with 7 bases lying between them. The CDR3 has 12 amino acids. The CDR3 region has the DNA TGTGCCAGCAGTCGGGTTTATTCACCCCTCCACTTT. It yields the protein CASSRVYSPLHF. Full variable domain (outside the CDR3, taken from reference TRBV28 and TRBJ1-6): DVKVTQSSRYLVKRTGEKVFLECVQDMDHENMFWYRQDPGLGLRLIYFSYDVKMKEKGDIPEGYSVSREKKERFSLILESASTNQTSMYLCASSRVYSPLHFGNGTRLTVT.

This clonotype was seen only a few times. The rearrangement joins TRBV6-5 to TRBJ2-7; 7 positions agree with TRBD1. V gave up 0 bases and J gave up 5 bases; unmatched junction bases: 10. Germline V lookup: CDR1 MNHEY, CDR2 SVGAGI. The CDR3 length is 16 residues. The CDR3 loop reads CASSYSTGRGPHEQYF. CDR3 DNA: TGTGCCAGCAGTTACTCGACGGGAAGGGGGCCCCACGAGCAGTACTTC.